Below, 29 T cell receptor beta chains from the same sample are listed, as sequenced in a study of vaccination and CD4 T cells after COVID-19. The antigens of these receptors remain unknown. The treatment denotes: roughly 11-day PBMC culture with coronavirus spike peptide pools or control peptides (ViraFEST assay). The Oncomine TCR Beta short-read assay was applied to DNA of cultured CD4+ T cells. TCRdb re-analysed the PCR reads in MiXCR, keeping a single row per CDR3 protein. The repertoire includes fewer than 11,000 distinct CDR3 sequences, 55% to 60% of them detected once, and 30% to 35% sits in the top ten. The sample consisted of CD4+ T cells from blood, cultured in vitro. The receptor source for this set is a human donor who had recovered from COVID-19.

This clonotype has just one count. The chain employs TRBV14 and TRBJ2-7, with a tentative D call TRBD2 (7 bases). Germline CDR1 is SGHDN and CDR2 is FVKESK. Trimming cost V 2 bases and J 9 bases, with 26 bases left between them. This CDR3 is built from 17 residues. This CDR3 reads CASSQLTQGGGLGAQYF. CDR3 DNA: TGTGCCAGCAGCCAACTTACTCAGGGAGGGGGGCTTGGGGCGCAGTACTTC.

The V gene is TRBV4-1, the J gene TRBJ1-2; D call uncertain. The CDR3 has 13 amino acids. V lost 5 bases and J 0 bases, leaving 7 bases between the germline ends. CDR1 is MGHRA, CDR2 YSYEKL, per germline. DNA of the CDR3: TGCGCCAGCAGCAAAAGTCCTAACTATGGCTACACCTTC. This sequence encodes CASSKSPNYGYTF.

The chain carries TRBV30 and TRBJ2-1; maybe TRBD2 (6 bases). Between the trimmed V and J ends, which lost 8 bases and 4 bases, there was a span of 15 bases. The CDR3 loop spans 13 amino acids. Germline V gene sequence: CDR1 GTSNPN, CDR2 SVGIG (reference sequence). CDR3 nucleotides: TGTGCCCGAAGGTGGGGGGAATACAATGAGCAGTTCTTC. It codes for CARRWGEYNEQFF.

This clonotype showed up just a few times. V is TRBV6-2 or TRBV6-3 and J is TRBJ1-6; D possibly corresponds to TRBD1 (6 bases). The CDR3 spans 14 residues. The V gene's germline CDR1 is MNHEY and CDR2 SVGEGT. The V end lost 2 bases, the J end lost 7 bases, and 9 bases lay between the germline ends. CDR3 DNA: TGTGCCAGCAGTTACGGGGGCGGGAATTCACCCCTCCACTTT. It yields the protein CASSYGGGNSPLHF.

The genes are TRBV7-8 and TRBJ2-7; 10 nucleotides align to TRBD1. CDR1 is SGHVS and CDR2 is FQNEAQ in the germline V gene. The CDR3 loop spans 15 amino acids. The ends lost 5 bases at V and 4 bases at J; junction bases unmatched: 8. Here the CDR3 DNA reads TGTGCCAGCAGCCCAAGTAGGGACAGGGGATACGAGCAGTACTTC. Translating it yields CASSPSRDRGYEQYF. Combining the CDR3 with reference TRBV7-8 and TRBJ2-7 gives the whole variable domain GAGVSQSPRYKVAKRGQDVALRCDPISGHVSLFWYQQALGQGPEFLTYFQNEAQLDKSGLPSDRFFAERPEGSVSTLKIQRTQQEDSAVYLCASSPSRDRGYEQYFGPGTRLTVT.

By proportion, this clonotype is large. The rearrangement uses TRBV9 and TRBJ2-5; D could derive from TRBD1 or TRBD2 (5 bases each). The CDR3 has 16 residues. With 4 bases removed from V and 1 base from J, the gap between germline ends came to 17 bases. Looked up from germline, CDR1 is SGDLS and CDR2 is YYNGEE. CDR3 nucleotides: TGTGCCAGCAGCCCCCCCCCCGGGGCAGCCCAAGAGACCCAGTACTTC. Amino acids: CASSPPPGAAQETQYF.

This chain connects TRBV19 to TRBJ2-7, with TRBD2 matching 7 bases. Germline lookup yields CDR1 LNHDA and CDR2 SQIVND (reference sequence). J lost 7 bases, V lost 5 bases, and 14 bases had no gene match. The CDR3 spans 15 residues. The CDR3 bases are TGTGCCAGTAGTTCCCCCCGGGCGGGGGATCGGGAGCAGTACTTC. Residues: CASSSPRAGDREQYF. The entire variable domain, with the rest obtained from reference TRBV19 and TRBJ2-7, is as follows: DGGITQSPKYLFRKEGQNVTLSCEQNLNHDAMYWYRQDPGQGLRLIYYSQIVNDFQKGDIAEGYSVSREKKESFPLTVTSAQKNPTAFYLCASSSPRAGDREQYFGPGTRLTVT.

This clonotype was counted a few times. The rearrangement links TRBV20-1 to TRBJ1-2; no firm D call. V dropped 2 bases and J dropped 1 base, with 20 bases sitting between them. Looked up from germline, CDR1 is DFQATT and CDR2 is SNEGSKA (reference sequence). The CDR3 consists of 17 residues. CDR3 DNA sequence: TGCAGTGCTAGACATCGGCGATTGGGAGGGATTAACTATGGCTACACCTTC. Amino acids: CSARHRRLGGINYGYTF.

V usage is TRBV7-2 and J usage is TRBJ1-5; tentative D call: TRBD1 (5 bases). CDR1 SGHTA and CDR2 FQGNSA come from the germline V gene. The CDR3 loop spans 16 amino acids. V lost 1 base and J lost 3, with 13 bases in between. For the CDR3, the DNA is TGTGCCAGCAGCTTAGGGGGAGGGGCCCTCAATCAGCCCCAGCATTTT. It yields the protein CASSLGGGALNQPQHF.

The DNA for the CDR3 is TGCGCCAGCAGCCAGGCTGGACAGGGGGCAAGCTACGAGCAGTACTTC. Translated, it gives CASSQAGQGASYEQYF. The chain employs TRBV4-1 and TRBJ2-7; 11 nucleotides line up with TRBD1. CDR3 length equals 16 residues. CDR1 and CDR2 (germline): MGHRA, YSYEKL. Trimming cost V 3 bases and J 3 bases; bases outside gene matches: 7.

Only a few counts were recorded for this clonotype. V and J are TRBV20-1 and TRBJ1-1; D not resolved. There are 11 residues in the CDR3. V lost 6 bases to trimming and J lost 1 base, with 6 bases between them. Per germline, CDR1 DFQATT and CDR2 SNEGSKA (reference sequence). CDR3 sequence reads: CSAEGNTEAFF. The CDR3, as DNA: TGCAGTGCCGAGGGGAACACTGAAGCTTTCTTT.

V is TRBV5-3 and J is TRBJ2-3; no firm D call. TRBV5-3 is labeled an ORF, and its function is uncertain. V was cut by 6 bases and J by 11 bases, with 10 bases left in between. This CDR3 is 10 amino acids long. The CDR3 sequence is CARTGPGQYF. As DNA, the CDR3 is TGTGCCAGAACGGGTCCAGGGCAGTATTTT.

The rearrangement joins TRBV29-1 to TRBJ1-2, with a weak D call TRBD1 (5 bases). Germline lookup yields CDR1 SQVTM and CDR2 ANQGSEA. The V end was cut by 0 bases, the J end by 7 bases, with 12 bases between. This CDR3 is 13 amino acids long. The CDR3: CSVEDRGALGYTF. The CDR3 nucleotides are TGCAGCGTTGAAGATCGAGGGGCTCTTGGCTACACCTTC.

The chain joins TRBV28 to TRBJ1-2, with D possibly matching TRBD1 (5 bases). The CDR3 spans 14 residues. V was shortened by 6 bases and J by 7 bases, with 18 bases between the two germline ends. Germline CDR1 and CDR2: MDHEN and SYDVKM. The CDR3, as DNA: TGTGCCAGCAGCCTAATCGACAGTGGGGCTGGCTACACCTTC. Its protein product is CASSLIDSGAGYTF.

The chain joins TRBV28 to TRBJ1-2; TRBD1 matches at 9 bases. The germline gives CDR1 MDHEN, CDR2 SYDVKM. CDR3 length: 14 residues. Trimming removed 5 bases from V and 7 bases from J; junction bases left unmatched: 8. CDR3 region: CASSTGTGLSGYTF. The CDR3 DNA reads as TGTGCCAGCAGTACCGGGACAGGGTTGAGTGGCTACACCTTC.

The V and J genes are TRBV6-1 and TRBJ1-2, with D tentatively TRBD1 (6 bases). The CDR3 has 17 residues. V gave up 1 base and J gave up 5 bases, with 20 bases separating them. The germline gives CDR1 MNHNS, CDR2 SASEGT. CDR3 nucleotides: TGTGCCAGCAGTGAAGAGGGGACATGGGTCGCCTTGTATGGCTACACCTTC. This codes for CASSEEGTWVALYGYTF.

The chain recombines TRBV6-1 with TRBJ1-2, with 7 bases that match TRBD1. After removal of 3 bases from V and 6 bases from J, the junction contained 7 bases not matched to a gene. Per the germline V gene, CDR1 is MNHNS and CDR2 is SASEGT. The CDR3 covers 14 residues. The chain's CDR3 is CASSDGQGEDGYTF. In nucleotides, the CDR3 is TGTGCCAGCAGTGATGGTCAGGGGGAGGATGGCTACACCTTC.

The chain carries TRBV27 and TRBJ2-5, with TRBD2 identical over 7 bases. This CDR3 region has 14 residues. Unmatched junction bases numbered 6, after V lost 6 bases and J lost 2 bases. The germline V gene encodes CDR1 MNHEY and CDR2 SMNVEV (reference sequence). The CDR3 spells CASSPPGLQETQYF. The DNA of the CDR3 is TGTGCCAGCAGCCCCCCGGGACTACAAGAGACCCAGTACTTC.

The rearrangement links TRBV5-1 to TRBJ2-5; 7 nucleotides align to TRBD2. Trimming took 2 bases from V and 5 from J; bases not matched to a gene: 9. CDR1 and CDR2 from the germline V gene are SGHRS and YFSETQ. The CDR3 spans 15 residues. The CDR3 loop reads CASSLSGGREETQYF. The CDR3, as DNA: TGCGCCAGCAGCTTATCCGGAGGGCGGGAGGAGACCCAGTACTTC.

The chain couples TRBV19 to TRBJ2-7; D gene unclear. Germline CDR1 is LNHDA and CDR2 is SQIVND (reference sequence). The V end was cut by 1 base, the J end by 2 bases, with 9 bases between. The CDR3 extends over 14 amino acids. The CDR3 DNA sequence: TGTGCCAGTAGTATAGGGTCCGATGCCTACGAGCAGTACTTC. This gives the protein CASSIGSDAYEQYF. The complete variable domain, with remaining parts taken from reference TRBV19 and TRBJ2-7, reads DGGITQSPKYLFRKEGQNVTLSCEQNLNHDAMYWYRQDPGQGLRLIYYSQIVNDFQKGDIAEGYSVSREKKESFPLTVTSAQKNPTAFYLCASSIGSDAYEQYFGPGTRLTVT.

The chain recombines TRBV2 with TRBJ2-7, with TRBD1 matching over 7 bases. Per germline, CDR1 SNHLY and CDR2 FYNNEI. The CDR3 is 14 amino acids. The V gene end was trimmed by 4 bases and the J gene end by 4 bases; junction bases not matched to a gene: 7. The DNA of the CDR3 is TGTGCCAGCAGTGTCCGGACAGGCGGGTACGAGCAGTACTTC. This codes for CASSVRTGGYEQYF.

The chain is built from TRBV7-9 and TRBJ2-1; no definite D call. Between the trimmed V and J ends, which lost 3 bases and 0 bases, there was a span of 9 bases. CDR1 is SEHNR, CDR2 FQNEAQ, per germline (reference sequence). This CDR3 is built from 15 residues. The DNA for the CDR3 is TGTGCCAGCAGCTTCGGCAGCCCCTCCTACAATGAGCAGTTCTTC. It is translated as CASSFGSPSYNEQFF.

This clonotype was seen more than once but under ten times. This chain connects TRBV11-1 to TRBJ2-5, with D uncertain. The CDR3 has 14 amino acids. V lost 2 bases and J 2 bases, leaving 9 bases between the germline ends. The germline V gene has CDR1 SGHAT and CDR2 FQDESV (reference sequence). As DNA, the CDR3 is TGTGCCAGCAGCTTACTTGGACCTCAAGAGACCCAGTACTTC. This gives the protein CASSLLGPQETQYF.

The gene calls are TRBV20-1 and TRBJ2-5, with 8 bases fitting TRBD2. Trimming cost V 0 bases and J 4 bases; bases outside gene matches: 7. This CDR3 comprises 15 residues. Per germline, CDR1 DFQATT and CDR2 SNEGSKA (reference sequence). The CDR3 protein is CSARDPTGGGETQYF. The DNA of the CDR3 is TGCAGTGCTAGAGATCCTACGGGAGGGGGAGAGACCCAGTACTTC.

The chain carries TRBV6-5 and TRBJ2-5, with D unresolved. V was pared by 2 bases and J by 1 base, with 11 bases between. The CDR3 has 15 amino acids. CDR1 is MNHEY and CDR2 is SVGAGI in the germline V gene. CDR3 bases: TGTGCCAGCAGTTACGGGCAGGTAACCCAAGAGACCCAGTACTTC. Translation: CASSYGQVTQETQYF.

V gene TRBV6-5 combines with J gene TRBJ1-2; 8 nucleotides line up with TRBD1. The CDR3 runs 13 residues. J was trimmed by 6 bases and V by 4 bases; bases with no gene match: 4. Germline V lookup: CDR1 MNHEY, CDR2 SVGAGI. For the CDR3, the DNA is TGTGCCAGCAGTTCCGGACAGGGTGATGGCTACACCTTC. Its translation: CASSSGQGDGYTF.

The chain uses TRBV7-2 and TRBJ1-3; a possible D gene is TRBD1 (5 bases). This CDR3 is 15 amino acids long. Germline V gives CDR1 SGHTA, CDR2 FQGNSA. Trimming stripped 4 bases from V and 8 bases from J, with 18 bases between. The CDR3 is CASSSTDRGGDTIYF. As DNA, the CDR3 is TGTGCCAGCAGCTCAACGGACCGGGGGGGGGACACCATATATTTT.

V usage is TRBV6-1 and J usage is TRBJ1-1; D remains unclear. V was cut by 0 bases and J by 10 bases, with 9 bases left in between. In germline, CDR1 is MNHNS, CDR2 SASEGT. This CDR3 is built from 12 residues. The CDR3: CASSEAEGVAFF. The CDR3 DNA reads as TGTGCCAGCAGTGAAGCGGAGGGTGTAGCTTTCTTT.

This clonotype was detected only a few times. V is TRBV6-1 and J is TRBJ1-1; a weak D match, TRBD1 (5 bases). Germline V gene data show CDR1 as MNHNS and CDR2 as SASEGT. The V end was cut by 6 bases, the J end by 4 bases, with 9 bases between. The CDR3 is 12 amino acids. The CDR3: CASSPGATEAFF. The DNA for the CDR3 is TGTGCCAGCAGCCCCGGGGCCACTGAAGCTTTCTTT.